A single sample gave rise to the 23 T cell receptor beta chains below, sequenced in a study of CD4 T cells in relation to SARS-CoV-2 and coronaviruses (dated by TCRdb to the early 2020s). Library preparation was by the immunoSEQ multiplex PCR assay. TCRdb stores this immuneACCESS table with in-frame sequences only. Part of the clones is absent; in the studies checked, under half of the shortfall reflects unresolved V genes, and no reason is known for the rest. This sample gives just over 25,000 clones in total; around 76% of them show up just once. Roughly 10% of the sample comes from the top ten. Antigens of these TCRs are unknown. CD4+ T cells from unexposed donors were collected before the COVID-19 pandemic (2011-2018). After around eleven days of culture, CD4+ T cells were isolated with the EasySep CD4+ T cell isolation kit. The sample taken for sequencing was CD4+ T cells from PBMCs, cultured in vitro. These receptors were taken from a human donor in good health.

This chain uses TRBV5-6 with TRBJ1-2; TRBD1 might be the D (5 bases). V lost 0 bases to trimming and J lost 0 bases, with 9 bases between them. In germline, CDR1 is SGHDT, CDR2 YYEEEE. The CDR3 covers 15 residues. CDR3 residues: CASSLAGAPNYGYTF. CDR3 DNA sequence: TGTGCCAGCAGCTTGGCCGGGGCTCCTAACTATGGCTACACCTTC.

This clone is a singleton in its sample. CDR3 sequence (DNA): TGTGCCAGCTCACCCGACAGGGTTCGCTCCTACGAGCAGTACTTC. Protein sequence: CASSPDRVRSYEQYF. V is TRBV18 and J is TRBJ2-7; 7 bases match TRBD1. The CDR3 is made up of 15 amino acids. V dropped 3 bases and J dropped 0; count of bases not matched to a gene: 5. From germline, CDR1 is KGHSH and CDR2 LQKENI.

This clone was seen a handful of times. The chain is built from TRBV10-1 and TRBJ1-4; unclear D gene. Germline assignment: CDR1 WNHNN and CDR2 SYGVQD (reference sequence). V lost 4 bases and J 7 bases, leaving 10 bases between the germline ends. This CDR3 has 13 residues. CDR3 sequence: CASSGTAGEKLFF. The CDR3 nucleotides read TGCGCCAGCAGTGGGACCGCGGGTGAAAAACTGTTTTTT.

The chain couples TRBV19 to TRBJ1-6; tentative D call: TRBD1 (5 bases). Per germline, CDR1 LNHDA and CDR2 SQIVND (reference sequence). The CDR3 spans 13 residues. With 5 bases removed from V and 10 bases from J, the gap between germline ends came to 12 bases. CDR3: CASSEGWGSPLHF. As DNA, the CDR3 is TGTGCCAGTAGTGAGGGTTGGGGGTCACCCCTCCACTTT.

This clone was seen once. The chain combines TRBV6-2 or TRBV6-3 with TRBJ1-5; the D is unclear. Trimming removed 1 base from V and 4 bases from J, with 8 bases in between. Germline lookup yields CDR1 MNHEY and CDR2 SVGEGT. The CDR3 has 14 residues. In DNA form, the CDR3 reads TGTGCCAGCAGTTACTTGGAAGGGAATCAGCCCCAGCATTTT. This gives the protein CASSYLEGNQPQHF.

This clone was observed a few times. V is TRBV7-8 and J is TRBJ1-2; D perhaps matches TRBD1 (5 bases). CDR1 and CDR2 (germline): SGHVS, FQNEAQ. There are 14 residues in the CDR3. V was trimmed by 1 base and J by 4 bases, leaving 10 bases between them. CDR3 nucleotide sequence: TGTGCCAGCAGCTTAGGGCAGGGCAGCTATGGCTACACCTTC. Protein: CASSLGQGSYGYTF.

The DNA for the CDR3 is TGCGCCAGCAGTGAGTCGAACAGGGCCTATGGCTACACCTTC. This codes for CASSESNRAYGYTF. This chain links TRBV10-2 with TRBJ1-2; tentatively, D is TRBD1 (6 bases). The CDR3 consists of 14 residues. In germline, CDR1 is WSHSY, CDR2 SAAADI. The V end was cut by 0 bases, the J end by 4 bases, with 9 bases between.

This rearrangement joins TRBV21-1 to TRBJ2-2; TRBD2, the table's D call, lacks a check against the DNA. TRBV21-1 is noted as a pseudogene. The CDR3 is 18 residues long. In nucleotides, the CDR3 is TGTGCCAGCAGCAAGATCGGGACTAGCGGGGCGAACACCGGGGAGCTGTTTTTT. Amino acid sequence: CASSKIGTSGANTGELFF.

V usage is TRBV5-1 and J usage is TRBJ1-2; D is unclear. V was cut by 0 bases and J by 8 bases, with 11 bases left in between. CDR3 length: 13 residues. Germline lookup yields CDR1 SGHRS and CDR2 YFSETQ. CDR3 in DNA: TGCGCCAGCAGCTTGGGTCCAGATGGGGGCTACACCTTC. Translated: CASSLGPDGGYTF.

This chain links TRBV5-1 with TRBJ1-1, with D possibly being TRBD1 (6 bases). V was pared by 3 bases and J by 2 bases, with 11 bases between. The CDR3 is made up of 14 amino acids. Germline CDR1 and CDR2: SGHRS and YFSETQ. Here the CDR3 reads CASSSGVANTEAFF. The DNA for the CDR3 is TGCGCCAGCAGCTCAGGGGTGGCTAACACTGAAGCTTTCTTT.

This clone was seen once. This chain connects TRBV7-6 to TRBJ2-3; no clear D gene. The CDR3 extends over 13 amino acids. Germline V gene lookup returns CDR1 SGHVS and CDR2 FNYEAQ. Trimming removed 5 bases from V and 7 bases from J, with 13 bases in between. The CDR3 nucleotides read TGTGCCAGCAGCGCCCGCGACACCCATACGCAGTATTTT. Residues: CASSARDTHTQYF.

V and J are TRBV5-1 and TRBJ1-4; 9 bases map to TRBD1. With 0 bases clipped from V and 5 bases from J, the junction kept 2 bases outside the gene matches. The length of the CDR3 is 15 residues. Germline CDR1 SGHRS, CDR2 YFSETQ. The CDR3 region is CASSLEGTGNEKLFF. In DNA, the CDR3 is TGCGCCAGCAGCTTGGAGGGGACAGGGAATGAAAAACTGTTTTTT.

This clone was seen more than once but under ten times. This sequence joins TRBV12-5 and TRBJ2-7, with D perhaps matching TRBD2 (6 bases). The V and J ends lost 1 base and 8 bases respectively, with 21 bases between them. The germline CDR1 and CDR2 sequences are LGHNT and FRNRAP. The CDR3 runs 16 residues. The CDR3 DNA is TGTGCTAGTGGTTTGGACCCCGCCGGGACTCTGGTGAAGCAGTACTTC. Amino acid sequence: CASGLDPAGTLVKQYF.

This chain joins TRBV30 and TRBJ2-2; 8 nucleotides match TRBD2. Trimming cost V 4 bases and J 4 bases; bases outside gene matches: 8. The CDR3 is made up of 15 amino acids. CDR1 is GTSNPN, CDR2 SVGIG, per germline (reference sequence). The CDR3 protein is CAWTLGRVATGELFF. The CDR3 bases are TGTGCCTGGACCCTCGGGAGGGTGGCCACCGGGGAGCTGTTTTTT.

The chain is built from TRBV20-1 and TRBJ2-5; 7 nucleotides match TRBD2. V gave up 3 bases and J gave up 2 bases; unmatched junction bases: 6. Germline V gene lookup returns CDR1 DFQATT and CDR2 SNEGSKA (reference sequence). There are 14 residues in the CDR3. CDR3 in amino acids: CSASIPAGQETQYF. CDR3 DNA: TGCAGTGCTAGTATTCCAGCGGGACAAGAGACCCAGTACTTC.

There are a few counts of this clone. The chain is built from TRBV14 and TRBJ1-2; D unclear. CDR3 length: 15 amino acids. CDR1 is SGHDN, CDR2 FVKESK, per germline. V lost 1 base, J lost 3 bases, and 12 bases lay in between. The CDR3 nucleotides read TGTGCCAGCAGCCAAGTCGGCACGGAGGACTATGGCTACACCTTC. This sequence encodes CASSQVGTEDYGYTF.

The chain joins TRBV12-3 or TRBV12-4 to TRBJ1-2; D unclear. The CDR3 runs 12 residues. Trimming took 6 bases from V and 4 from J, leaving 9 bases between them. CDR3 residues: CASSREAYGYTF. The CDR3 DNA sequence: TGTGCCAGCAGCCGCGAGGCCTATGGCTACACCTTC.

The chain joins TRBV6-5 to TRBJ2-3; D unresolved. CDR1 is MNHEY, CDR2 SVGAGI, per germline. V lost 7 bases and J lost 1, with 9 bases in between. The CDR3 contains 13 residues. CDR3: CASTPAGTDTQYF. The CDR3 coding sequence is TGTGCCAGCACGCCGGCAGGCACAGATACGCAGTATTTT.

This clone has only a few counts. This rearrangement joins TRBV15 to TRBJ1-6; possibly TRBD1 for D (6 bases). The V and J ends lost 7 bases and 8 bases respectively, with 18 bases between them. The CDR3 consists of 15 residues. Germline assignment: CDR1 LNHNV and CDR2 YYDKDF (reference sequence). The DNA for the CDR3 is TGTGCCACCAAAGCTCTCGCAGGGGCGGATTCACCCCTCCACTTT. It specifies CATKALAGADSPLHF.

The table lists this clone with a count of one. The J gene is TRBJ1-1, the V gene TRBV6-6, with unresolved D. The CDR3 is made up of 12 amino acids. V lost 0 bases to trimming and J lost 7 bases, with 6 bases between them. The germline gives CDR1 MNHNY, CDR2 SVGAGI (reference sequence). CDR3 region: CASSYSTIEAFF. The CDR3 nucleotides are TGTGCCAGCAGTTACTCGACCATTGAAGCTTTCTTT.

The gene calls are TRBV7-9 and TRBJ2-5; TRBD2 agrees at 7 bases. Losses at the gene ends were 5 bases for V and 3 bases for J; bases not matched to a gene: 9. The CDR3 consists of 15 residues. Germline CDR1 SEHNR, CDR2 FQNEAQ (reference sequence). CDR3 loop: CASSAAPGLKETQYF. DNA of the CDR3: TGTGCCAGCAGCGCCGCCCCGGGACTAAAAGAGACCCAGTACTTC.

The V and J genes are TRBV11-2 and TRBJ2-3, with 7 nucleotides matching TRBD2. The CDR3 runs 13 residues. After removal of 9 bases from V and 0 bases from J, the junction contained 3 bases not matched to a gene. Per the germline V gene, CDR1 is SGHAT and CDR2 is FQNNGV. The CDR3 DNA sequence: TGTGCCAGTTCGGGACTAAGCACAGATACGCAGTATTTT. Its translation: CASSGLSTDTQYF.

CDR3 sequence: CASSEAPGKETQYF. Written as DNA, the CDR3 is TGTGCCAGCAGTGAAGCGCCAGGGAAAGAGACCCAGTACTTC. The chain carries TRBV2 and TRBJ2-5, with D possibly TRBD1 on 5 matching bases. CDR3 length: 14 residues. V shed 0 bases and J shed 3 bases, with 8 bases lying between them. Germline CDR1 and CDR2: SNHLY and FYNNEI.